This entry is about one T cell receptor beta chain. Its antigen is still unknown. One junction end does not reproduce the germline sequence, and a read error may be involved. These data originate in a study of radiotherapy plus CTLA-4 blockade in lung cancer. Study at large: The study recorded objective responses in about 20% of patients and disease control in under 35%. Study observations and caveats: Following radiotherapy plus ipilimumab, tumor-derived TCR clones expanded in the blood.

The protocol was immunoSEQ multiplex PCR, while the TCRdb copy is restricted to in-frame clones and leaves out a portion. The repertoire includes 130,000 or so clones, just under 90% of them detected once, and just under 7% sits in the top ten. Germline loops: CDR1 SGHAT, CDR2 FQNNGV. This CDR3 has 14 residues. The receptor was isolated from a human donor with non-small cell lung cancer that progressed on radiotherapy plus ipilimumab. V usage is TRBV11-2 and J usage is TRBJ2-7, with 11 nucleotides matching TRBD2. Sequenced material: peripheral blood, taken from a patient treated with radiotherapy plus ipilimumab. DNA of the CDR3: TGTGCCAGCAGGTTAGCGGGAGGGCACTCCGAGCAGTACTTC. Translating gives CASRLAGGHSEQYF. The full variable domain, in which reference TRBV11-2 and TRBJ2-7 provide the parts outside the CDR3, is EAGVAQSPRYKIIEKRQSVAFWCNPISGHATLYWYQQILGQGPKLLIQFQNNGVVDDSQLPKDRFSAERLKGVDSTLKIQPAKLEDSAVYLCASRLAGGHSEQYFGPGTRLTVT.